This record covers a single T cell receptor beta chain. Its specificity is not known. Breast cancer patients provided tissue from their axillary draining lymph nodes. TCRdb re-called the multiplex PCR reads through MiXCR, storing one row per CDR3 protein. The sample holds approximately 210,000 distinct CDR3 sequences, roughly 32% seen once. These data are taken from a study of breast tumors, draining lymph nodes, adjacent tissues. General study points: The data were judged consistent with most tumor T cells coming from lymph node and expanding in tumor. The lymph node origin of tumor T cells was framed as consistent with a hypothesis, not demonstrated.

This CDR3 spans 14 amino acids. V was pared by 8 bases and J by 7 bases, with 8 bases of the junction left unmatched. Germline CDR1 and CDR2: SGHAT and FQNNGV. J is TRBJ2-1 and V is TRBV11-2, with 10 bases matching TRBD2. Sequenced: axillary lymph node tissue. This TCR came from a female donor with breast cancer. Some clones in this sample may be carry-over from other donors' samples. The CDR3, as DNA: TGTGCCAGCTTGGCCGGACTAGCGGCAAATGAGCAGTTCTTC. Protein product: CASLAGLAANEQFF.